This T cell receptor beta chain was obtained from a study of T-cell reconstitution after alpha-beta-depleted transplantation in children. Unique molecular identifiers were incorporated when the TCRbeta library was constructed. MiXCR, applied by TCRdb to the PCR reads, yields one record per CDR3 protein. Here the sample spans 75,000 to 80,000 distinct CDR3 sequences, 15% to 20% being singletons. Study findings and constraints: Reportedly, alpha-beta T cells present about two months post-transplant originated from several hundred expanded clones of graft origin. Certain patients had high TCRbeta diversity at day 60, and it came from recipient T cells and thymic progenitors that survived. Most T-cell counts and diversity one year after the transplant came from T cells that were newly produced.

The CDR3 is 13 amino acids. Germline assignment: CDR1 LGHNA and CDR2 YNFKEQ. Trimming took off 2 bases at V and 4 bases at J, with 9 bases between the two ends. In regard to this clonotype: The antigen is undetermined.

The sequenced sample was PBMCs, mostly from graft donor cells, obtained 360 days after TCRalphabeta/CD19-depleted stem cell transplant. V is TRBV4-2 and J is TRBJ2-7; no clear D. This receptor was identified in a male patient between 2 and 10 years old who had a stem cell transplant for acute lymphoblastic leukemia, so the T cells may come from the graft donor. CDR3: CASSQIGQYEQYF. CDR3 in DNA: TGTGCCAGCAGCCAAATCGGCCAATACGAGCAGTACTTC.